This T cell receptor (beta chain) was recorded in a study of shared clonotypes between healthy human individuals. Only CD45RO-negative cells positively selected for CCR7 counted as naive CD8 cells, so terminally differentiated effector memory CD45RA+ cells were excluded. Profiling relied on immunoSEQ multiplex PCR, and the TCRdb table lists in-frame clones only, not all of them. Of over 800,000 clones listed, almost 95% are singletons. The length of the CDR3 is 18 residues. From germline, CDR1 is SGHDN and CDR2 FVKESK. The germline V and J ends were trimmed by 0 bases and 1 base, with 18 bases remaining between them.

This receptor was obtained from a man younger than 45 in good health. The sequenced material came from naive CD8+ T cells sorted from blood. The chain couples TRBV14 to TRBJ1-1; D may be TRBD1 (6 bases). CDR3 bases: TGTGCCAGCAGCCAAGATCCGGGACATATCGGATGGAACACTGAAGCTTTCTTT. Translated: CASSQDPGHIGWNTEAFF.